This TCR beta chain is drawn from a study of T cells after yellow fever vaccination. For the study at large: Any fraction with a low cell number was prepared using SMART-Seq v4 Ultra Low Input. Findings and caveats of the study: Contamination by abundant bulk-population clonotypes could be present in FACS-sorted repertoires. The secondary response showed a weaker magnitude and a faster peak, day 5 versus 15.

On this clonotype itself: Its antigen is not known.

CDR3 length: 16 amino acids. Trimming took 1 base from V and 2 from J; bases not matched to a gene: 8. CDR1 is MNHEY, CDR2 SVGEGT, per germline. For TCR, cDNA came from 5'RACE template switching, which added a universal primer site and UMIs. TCRdb called the 5' RACE reads again in MiXCR, with one record for every CDR3 protein. This sample has approximately 260,000 distinct CDR3 sequences, with about an eighth found just once. The clonotype was recovered from a man in his thirties or forties who received the YFV17D yellow fever vaccine. Here the sequenced sample was CD4+ T cells sorted from PBMCs, taken 45 days after the yellow fever booster vaccination. This chain links TRBV6-2 or TRBV6-3 with TRBJ2-7; 7 bases are shared with TRBD2. The CDR3 here is CASSYLTGGATYEQYF. CDR3 DNA: TGTGCCAGCAGTTACTTGACGGGGGGTGCGACCTACGAGCAGTACTTC.